This T cell receptor (beta chain) is drawn from a study of technical replicates of blood from a few donors. The V and J ends lost 4 bases and 0 bases respectively, with 6 bases between them. Germline V gives CDR1 SGHRS, CDR2 YFSETQ. This CDR3 is built from 13 residues. The protocol was immunoSEQ multiplex PCR, while the TCRdb copy is restricted to in-frame clones and leaves out a portion. The sample consists of tens of thousands of clones, approximately 94% of them appearing once. The specimen sequenced was T cells isolated from PBMCs. This clonotype was obtained from a human donor in good health. This chain connects TRBV5-1 to TRBJ2-3; D is uncertain. Here the CDR3 DNA reads TGCGCCAGCAGCCCCCCTAGCACAGATACGCAGTATTTT. It is translated as CASSPPSTDTQYF. The complete variable domain, with remaining parts taken from reference TRBV5-1 and TRBJ2-3, reads KAGVTQTPRYLIKTRGQQVTLSCSPISGHRSVSWYQQTPGQGLQFLFEYFSETQRNKGNFPGRFSGRQFSNSRSEMNVSTLELGDSALYLCASSPPSTDTQYFGPGTRLTVL.